This T cell receptor beta chain was sequenced during a study of blood T cell repertoires in COVID-19. The overall study: Some COVID-19 samples were acute and others convalescent; all came from the United States, Italy and Spain. PBMCs, B-cell-depleted T cells, or T cells provided the cDNA or gDNA that made up the material.

In the original workflow: Amplification from reference gene primers served as the basis for estimated nucleated cell counts. TCRdb's table, derived via immunoSEQ multiplex PCR, lists solely in-frame clones and lacks some. V and J calls and clone size follow that table, whereas D and trimming were derived from the DNA. Altogether about 270,000 clones are present, approximately 88% being singletons, with the ten largest covering roughly 2.2%. Between the trimmed V and J ends, which lost 5 bases and 8 bases, there was a span of 12 bases. Germline values: CDR1 GTSNPN, CDR2 SVGIG (reference sequence). This CDR3 is 11 amino acids long.

Specimen: peripheral blood. The chain employs TRBV30 and TRBJ1-2; D ambiguous. This sequence originates from a man in his forties or fifties with acute or convalescent COVID-19. CDR3 sequence: CAWGQSVGYTF. DNA of the CDR3: TGTGCCTGGGGCCAATCGGTCGGCTACACCTTC.